This is a list of T cell receptor beta chains from one sample in a study of blood T cell repertoires in COVID-19. Profiled with immunoSEQ multiplex PCR; TCRdb holds only in-frame clones, not every one. Of 200,000 or so clones in the sample, about 82% were seen once. Sample: peripheral blood. Every receptor here comes from a man aged 55-75 years with COVID-19, enrolled during active disease. CDR3s include the opening cysteine and the closing phenylalanine or tryptophan. Each record gives: V gene, clone size, J gene, D gene, CDR3 protein, CDR3 DNA. D genes are given only for firm matches. Clone size is given for some rows only: seen once, a few or many times, or a class if the clone is expanded.

>TRBV19|NA|TRBJ2-5|NA
CASSMNRGETQYF
TGTGCCAGTAGTATGAACCGGGGGGAGACCCAGTACTTC
>TRBV6-5|NA|TRBJ2-1|TRBD2
CASSYSWTSGHNEQFF
TGTGCCAGCAGTTACTCGTGGACTAGCGGACACAATGAGCAGTTCTTC
>TRBV5-4|NA|TRBJ1-1|TRBD1
CASSRNRGDTEAFF
TGTGCCAGCAGCCGGAACAGGGGAGACACTGAAGCTTTCTTT
>TRBV5-1|NA|TRBJ2-6|TRBD1
CASSQGQASGANVLTF
TGCGCCAGCAGCCAGGGACAGGCCTCTGGGGCCAACGTCCTGACTTTC
>TRBV25-1|NA|TRBJ1-6|NA
CASSLGLVDSPLHF
TGTGCCAGCAGTTTAGGACTAGTGGATTCACCCCTCCACTTT
>TRBV4-3|NA|TRBJ2-2|NA
CASSTGRGNTGELFF
TGCGCCAGCAGCACCGGCAGGGGTAACACCGGGGAGCTGTTTTTT
>TRBV3-1/TRBV3-2|NA|TRBJ2-7|TRBD1
CASSQRPFDRGMLYEQYF
TGTGCCAGCAGCCAACGACCGTTCGACAGGGGGATGTTGTACGAGCAGTACTTC
>TRBV28|NA|TRBJ1-5|TRBD1
CAIKRTGMFVSNQPQHF
TGTGCCATAAAGAGGACAGGGATGTTCGTAAGCAATCAGCCCCAGCATTTT
>TRBV7-8|few|TRBJ2-7|NA
CASSFLTGSDHEQYF
TGTGCCAGCAGCTTTCTCACAGGTTCGGACCACGAGCAGTACTTC
>TRBV27|NA|TRBJ2-7|NA
CASRPFPQGKAGEQYF
TGTGCCAGCAGACCCTTTCCACAGGGGAAAGCGGGCGAGCAGTACTTC
>TRBV5-1|NA|TRBJ2-7|NA
CASSQADSYYEQYF
TGCGCCAGCAGCCAAGCGGACAGTTACTACGAGCAGTACTTC
>TRBV3-1/TRBV3-2|NA|TRBJ2-1|NA
CASSLQGFADEQFF
TGTGCCAGCAGCCTACAGGGTTTCGCCGATGAGCAGTTCTTC
>TRBV5-4|NA|TRBJ1-2|NA
CASSPRDTGYYGYTF
TGTGCCAGCAGCCCCCGGGACACCGGTTACTATGGCTACACCTTC
>TRBV12-3/TRBV12-4|once|TRBJ2-5|NA
CASSYREGETQYF
TGTGCCAGCAGTTATCGGGAAGGGGAGACCCAGTACTTC
>TRBV7-9|NA|TRBJ2-3|NA
CASGTSTDTQYF
TGTGCCAGCGGGACTAGCACAGATACGCAGTATTTT
>TRBV5-1|NA|TRBJ1-2|NA
CASSLAAGGDYGYTF
TGCGCCAGCAGCTTGGCCGCTGGGGGGGACTATGGCTACACCTTC
>TRBV29-1|NA|TRBJ1-1|NA
CSAFARVSATEAFF
TGCAGCGCCTTCGCGAGGGTGTCGGCCACTGAAGCTTTCTTT
>TRBV6-6|once|TRBJ1-6|NA
CASSYQGLNSPLHF
TGTGCCAGCAGTTACCAGGGTTTGAATTCACCCCTCCACTTT
>TRBV6-2/TRBV6-3|NA|TRBJ1-5|TRBD1
CASSLGQASQPQHF
TGTGCCAGCAGTTTGGGACAGGCCAGCCAGCCCCAGCATTTT
>TRBV28|NA|TRBJ1-5|NA
CASRATLGGQPQHF
TGTGCCAGCAGGGCAACCCTAGGAGGTCAGCCCCAGCATTTT
>TRBV5-1|NA|TRBJ2-6|TRBD1
CASSLGGQGALGANVLTF
TGCGCCAGCAGCTTGGGGGGACAGGGGGCACTTGGGGCCAACGTCCTGACTTTC